One and the same sample provided the 16 T cell receptor beta chains below, sequenced in a study of control samples from healthy donors and cancer patients (TCRdb year 2020). Libraries were made using the immunoSEQ multiplex PCR assay. TCRdb mirrors the immuneACCESS table, restricted to in-frame sequences. Some clones are absent from its copies; in checked studies, under half trace to an unresolved V gene, and the reason for the others is unknown. Counted in this sample were some 140,000 clones; 90% to 95% of them appeared once. The ten biggest clones cover more than 13% of the sample. The specimen sequenced was PBMCs. The receptors here all came from a man between 60 and 70 years old with colorectal cancer.

A single count supports this clone. This rearrangement joins TRBV7-2 to TRBJ2-5; 9 bases are shared with TRBD2. Trimming cost V 6 bases and J 5 bases; bases outside gene matches: 7. The CDR3 is 14 residues long. In germline, CDR1 is SGHTA, CDR2 FQGNSA. CDR3 DNA sequence: TGTGCCAGCAGTTTTAGCGGGGGAGGGGAGACCCAGTACTTC. It yields the protein CASSFSGGGETQYF. Filled out from reference TRBV7-2 and TRBJ2-5, the complete variable domain reads GAGVSQSPSNKVTEKGKDVELRCDPISGHTALYWYRQSLGQGLEFLIYFQGNSAPDKSGLPSDRFSAERTGGSVSTLTIQRTQQEDSAVYLCASSFSGGGETQYFGPGTRLLVL.

In this sample, this clone turned up once. This chain joins TRBV27 and TRBJ2-1; 9 nucleotides align to TRBD2. The CDR3 is 14 residues long. CDR1 and CDR2 from the germline V gene are MNHEY and SMNVEV (reference sequence). V trimming: 7 bases; J trimming: 4 bases; junction bases outside the gene matches: 5. The CDR3 is CASKGLAGYNEQFF. In DNA, the CDR3 is TGTGCCAGCAAAGGGCTAGCGGGGTACAATGAGCAGTTCTTC.

The CDR3 spells CASSLGMGGQGYTF. The CDR3 DNA reads TGTGCCAGCAGCTTGGGGATGGGAGGGCAAGGCTACACCTTC. V gene TRBV5-4 combines with J gene TRBJ1-2; D is unclear. The CDR3 loop spans 14 amino acids. The germline V gene encodes CDR1 SGHNT and CDR2 YYREEE (reference sequence). With 0 bases removed from V and 8 bases from J, the gap between germline ends came to 14 bases.

The chain uses TRBV3-1 (or the pseudogene TRBV3-2) and TRBJ1-1; D is undetermined. Per germline, CDR1 LGHDT and CDR2 YNNKEL (reference sequence). V was trimmed by 5 bases and J by 3 bases, leaving 13 bases between them. This CDR3 has 14 residues. This CDR3 reads CASSKNDGYTEAFF. The CDR3 DNA reads TGTGCCAGCAGCAAAAATGACGGATACACTGAAGCTTTCTTT.

The chain carries TRBV7-2 and TRBJ1-1; no clear D. The germline CDR1 and CDR2 sequences are SGHTA and FQGNSA. V lost 5 bases to trimming and J lost 0 bases, with 19 bases between them. The CDR3 has 17 amino acids. The CDR3 DNA follows: TGTGCCAGCAGCAATCTCGACATGCCGGGGATGAACACTGAAGCTTTCTTT. It is translated as CASSNLDMPGMNTEAFF.

J is TRBJ2-3 and V is TRBV9; D is ambiguous. In germline, CDR1 is SGDLS, CDR2 YYNGEE. V was pared by 2 bases and J by 4 bases, with 8 bases between. This CDR3 is 13 amino acids long. The CDR3: CASSVGNSDTQYF. For the CDR3, the DNA is TGTGCCAGCAGCGTTGGGAATTCAGATACGCAGTATTTT.

The sample holds one count of this clone. The gene calls are TRBV14 and TRBJ2-5; D gene ambiguous. Looked up from germline, CDR1 is SGHDN and CDR2 is FVKESK. V lost 2 bases to trimming and J lost 2 bases, with 9 bases between them. This CDR3 is 14 amino acids long. The CDR3 protein is CASSQWVGQETQYF. The DNA of the CDR3 is TGTGCCAGCAGCCAATGGGTAGGACAAGAGACCCAGTACTTC. Variable domain in full (rest from reference TRBV14 and TRBJ2-5): EAGVTQFPSHSVIEKGQTVTLRCDPISGHDNLYWYRRVMGKEIKFLLHFVKESKQDESGMPNNRFLAERTGGTYSTLKVQPAELEDSGVYFCASSQWVGQETQYFGPGTRLLVL.

The rearrangement joins TRBV3-1 (or the pseudogene TRBV3-2) to TRBJ1-6; unclear D gene. V was cut by 1 base and J by 7 bases, with 5 bases left in between. This CDR3 region has 13 residues. Germline V lookup: CDR1 LGHDT, CDR2 YNNKEL (reference sequence). Here the CDR3 DNA reads TGTGCCAGCAGCCAAGGCAGGAATTCACCCCTCCACTTT. Amino acids: CASSQGRNSPLHF.

This chain uses TRBV6-5 with TRBJ2-7; D is unresolved. Germline lookup yields CDR1 MNHEY and CDR2 SVGAGI. The CDR3 runs 13 residues. Trimming pared 7 bases from V and 1 base from J, leaving 11 bases between. CDR3 region: CASTKTDSYEQYF. The CDR3 coding sequence is TGTGCCAGCACCAAGACTGATTCCTACGAGCAGTACTTC.

The chain is built from TRBV14 and TRBJ2-2, with D possibly being TRBD2 (6 bases). The CDR3 length is 13 residues. CDR1 is SGHDN, CDR2 FVKESK, per germline. Trimming took off 8 bases at V and 3 bases at J, with 10 bases between the two ends. CDR3 sequence: CASGGFDTGELFF. The CDR3 DNA follows: TGTGCCAGCGGGGGGTTTGACACCGGGGAGCTGTTTTTT.

The chain recombines TRBV5-1 with TRBJ2-2; 7 bases line up with TRBD2. CDR3 length: 15 residues. V was pared by 3 bases and J by 5 bases, with 7 bases of the junction left unmatched. Germline V gene lookup returns CDR1 SGHRS and CDR2 YFSETQ. The CDR3 here is CASSSSSGSTGELFF. In nucleotides, the CDR3 is TGCGCCAGCAGCTCGTCTAGCGGTTCAACCGGGGAGCTGTTTTTT.

This clone came up once. V usage is TRBV19 and J usage is TRBJ2-7, with D possibly TRBD2 on 5 matching bases. Trimming removed 5 bases at V and 1 base at J, with 12 bases between. This CDR3 spans 14 amino acids. Germline CDR1 reads LNHDA; CDR2 reads SQIVND (reference sequence). The CDR3 DNA is TGTGCCAGTAGTGAGGGCGCCGGTTCCTACGAGCAGTACTTC. As protein: CASSEGAGSYEQYF.

This clone is a singleton in its sample. The chain joins TRBV9 to TRBJ2-1; D call uncertain. The germline V gene has CDR1 SGDLS and CDR2 YYNGEE. This CDR3 is 14 amino acids long. With 4 bases removed from V and 6 bases from J, the gap between germline ends came to 14 bases. DNA for the CDR3: TGTGCCAGCAGCCCCCGGCCCCTATCCAATGAGCAGTTCTTC. Its protein is CASSPRPLSNEQFF.

The rearrangement links TRBV5-1 to TRBJ1-2; 10 bases agree with TRBD1. Germline V lookup: CDR1 SGHRS, CDR2 YFSETQ. The CDR3 length is 15 residues. V gave up 4 bases and J gave up 0 bases; unmatched junction bases: 3. Here the CDR3 DNA reads TGCGCCAGCAGCCCCGGGACAGGGGCTAACTATGGCTACACCTTC. Translating gives CASSPGTGANYGYTF.

V is TRBV28 and J is TRBJ2-2; D possibly corresponds to TRBD1 (5 bases). CDR1 is MDHEN and CDR2 is SYDVKM in the germline V gene. The CDR3 spans 14 residues. V was cut by 4 bases and J by 1 base, with 7 bases left in between. DNA for the CDR3: TGTGCCAGCAGTTCCCAGGGGAACACCGGGGAGCTGTTTTTT. This encodes CASSSQGNTGELFF.

This clone has a handful of counts. The genes are TRBV7-2 and TRBJ2-3; D perhaps matches TRBD1 (7 bases). Trimming shortened V by 4 bases and J by 6 bases, and 14 bases separated the two germline ends. Germline CDR1 is SGHTA and CDR2 is FQGNSA. This CDR3 spans 14 amino acids. Here the CDR3 DNA reads TGTGCCAGCAGCTACTTACAGGGGAGGGATACGCAGTATTTT. Protein: CASSYLQGRDTQYF. The full variable domain, its missing parts supplied by reference TRBV7-2 and TRBJ2-3, is GAGVSQSPSNKVTEKGKDVELRCDPISGHTALYWYRQSLGQGLEFLIYFQGNSAPDKSGLPSDRFSAERTGGSVSTLTIQRTQQEDSAVYLCASSYLQGRDTQYFGPGTRLTVL.